Shown below are 21 T cell receptor beta chains from a single sample sequenced in a study of blood T cell repertoires in COVID-19. Data came from immunoSEQ multiplex PCR; TCRdb stores just in-frame clones and leaves some out. Altogether about 200,000 clones are present, around 87% being singletons, with the ten largest covering around 3.1%. The sample consisted of peripheral blood. These receptors were obtained from a man in his 60s with acute or convalescent COVID-19.

The genes are TRBV7-3 and TRBJ1-5, with 7 positions matching TRBD1. V was clipped by 1 base and J by 0 bases; unmatched bases: 9. The CDR3 has 18 amino acids. CDR1 and CDR2 from the germline V gene are SGHTA and FQGTGA. This CDR3 reads CASSLRPGTANSNQPQHF. DNA for the CDR3: TGTGCCAGCAGCTTAAGGCCCGGGACAGCCAATAGCAATCAGCCCCAGCATTTT. Combining the CDR3 with reference TRBV7-3 and TRBJ1-5 gives the whole variable domain GAGVSQTPSNKVTEKGKYVELRCDPISGHTALYWYRQSLGQGPEFLIYFQGTGAADDSGLPNDRFFAVRPEGSVSTLKIQRTERGDSAVYLCASSLRPGTANSNQPQHFGDGTRLSIL.

The chain employs TRBV15 and TRBJ1-1, with unresolved D. Germline CDR1 LNHNV, CDR2 YYDKDF (reference sequence). V shed 4 bases and J shed 5 bases, with 11 bases lying between them. The CDR3 runs 13 residues. The CDR3 coding sequence is TGTGCCACCAGCATAGAGGGAGGTACTGAAGCTTTCTTT. Its translation: CATSIEGGTEAFF.

The chain couples TRBV6-5 to TRBJ2-3; no firm D call. Trimming took 6 bases from V and 3 from J, leaving 10 bases between them. This CDR3 comprises 13 residues. Germline V gives CDR1 MNHEY, CDR2 SVGAGI. CDR3 DNA sequence: TGTGCCAGCAGGGGCCTTTGGACAGATACGCAGTATTTT. Its protein product is CASRGLWTDTQYF.

This sequence joins TRBV11-3 and TRBJ2-7, with a weak D call TRBD2 (6 bases). Germline values: CDR1 SGHNT, CDR2 YENEEA. There are 14 residues in the CDR3. Deletions cut 5 bases from V and 3 bases from J, with 14 bases between. The CDR3 is CASSRGDSFYEQYF. The CDR3 DNA reads TGTGCCAGCAGCCGCGGGGACTCCTTCTACGAGCAGTACTTC.

The J gene is TRBJ1-2, the V gene TRBV29-1; the D gene is possibly TRBD1 (5 bases). CDR3 size: 13 residues. CDR1 is SQVTM and CDR2 is ANQGSEA in the germline V gene. Deletions cut 4 bases from V and 7 bases from J, with 16 bases between. CDR3 nucleotide sequence: TGCAGCGTTGTATGGGCAGGGAGGAGTGGCTACACCTTC. It encodes CSVVWAGRSGYTF.

This sequence joins TRBV7-9 and TRBJ1-3, with unresolved D. The germline gives CDR1 SEHNR, CDR2 FQNEAQ (reference sequence). The length of the CDR3 is 14 residues. V was cut by 7 bases and J by 0 bases, with 10 bases left in between. The CDR3 loop is CASILVGSGNTIYF. The DNA for the CDR3 is TGTGCCAGCATCCTAGTGGGCTCTGGAAACACCATATATTTT. Complete variable domain (other parts from reference TRBV7-9 and TRBJ1-3): DTGVSQNPRHKITKRGQNVTFRCDPISEHNRLYWYRQTLGQGPEFLTYFQNEAQLEKSRLLSDRFSAERPKGSFSTLEIQRTEQGDSAMYLCASILVGSGNTIYFGEGSWLTVV.

The chain is built from TRBV6-6 and TRBJ2-1, with D unresolved. Trimming stripped 5 bases from V and 8 bases from J, with 16 bases between. Germline values: CDR1 MNHNY, CDR2 SVGAGI (reference sequence). The CDR3 consists of 14 residues. CDR3 sequence reads: CASSKAHSNDEQFF. The CDR3 bases are TGTGCCAGCAGTAAAGCGCATAGTAACGATGAGCAGTTCTTC.

V and J are TRBV5-8 and TRBJ1-6, with 7 bases that match TRBD1. V shed 0 bases, J shed 7 bases, and the junction held 1 base outside the gene matches. CDR1 SGHTS and CDR2 YDEGEE come from the germline V gene. The CDR3 is 14 amino acids. Here the CDR3 DNA reads TGTGCCAGCAGCTTGGGACAGGGAAATTCACCCCTCCACTTT. Translation: CASSLGQGNSPLHF.

The V call is TRBV5-4, the J call TRBJ1-6; no firm D call. The V end was cut by 0 bases, the J end by 10 bases, with 5 bases between. Germline V gene sequence: CDR1 SGHNT, CDR2 YYREEE (reference sequence). The CDR3 contains 12 residues. Here the CDR3 reads CASSLGESPLHF. In DNA, the CDR3 is TGTGCCAGCAGCTTGGGAGAGTCACCCCTCCACTTT. The full variable domain, its missing parts supplied by reference TRBV5-4 and TRBJ1-6, is ETGVTQSPTHLIKTRGQQVTLRCSSQSGHNTVSWYQQALGQGPQFIFQYYREEENGRGNFPPRFSGLQFPNYSSELNVNALELDDSALYLCASSLGESPLHFGNGTRLTVT.

The rearrangement joins TRBV10-1 to TRBJ2-1; the D is unclear. Looked up from germline, CDR1 is WNHNN and CDR2 is SYGVQD (reference sequence). V lost 0 bases and J lost 1, with 7 bases in between. This CDR3 region has 15 residues. In DNA form, the CDR3 reads TGCGCCAGCAGTGAGTCGAGGAGTTCCTACAATGAGCAGTTCTTC. As protein: CASSESRSSYNEQFF.

The chain combines TRBV9 with TRBJ1-2, with 9 positions matching TRBD1. The germline CDR1 and CDR2 sequences are SGDLS and YYNGEE. The V gene end was trimmed by 4 bases and the J gene end by 4 bases; junction bases not matched to a gene: 5. The CDR3 loop spans 14 amino acids. CDR3 sequence reads: CASSRTGASYGYTF. The CDR3 region has the DNA TGTGCCAGCAGCCGGACAGGGGCGTCCTATGGCTACACCTTC.

V usage is TRBV7-9 and J usage is TRBJ2-3; 11 nucleotides match TRBD2. The J segment lost 1 base and the V segment lost 6 bases, leaving 3 bases of the junction unmatched. This CDR3 region has 15 residues. From germline, CDR1 is SEHNR and CDR2 FQNEAQ (reference sequence). CDR3 amino acids: CASRLSGGGTDTQYF. CDR3 nucleotide sequence: TGTGCCAGCAGACTTAGCGGGGGGGGCACAGATACGCAGTATTTT.

A few counts support this clone. The V call is TRBV28, the J call TRBJ1-3; D is unresolved. This CDR3 has 10 residues. Germline lookup yields CDR1 MDHEN and CDR2 SYDVKM. V gave up 6 bases and J gave up 5 bases, with 2 bases separating them. The CDR3 loop is CASSRNTIYF. DNA of the CDR3: TGTGCCAGCAGCAGAAACACCATATATTTT.

The chain has TRBV7-9 and TRBJ1-5; 7 nucleotides match TRBD1. The ends lost 4 bases at V and 6 bases at J; junction bases unmatched: 0. The CDR3 is 12 amino acids. Looked up from germline, CDR1 is SEHNR and CDR2 is FQNEAQ (reference sequence). Written as DNA, the CDR3 is TGTGCCAGCAGCTCAGGGGGTCAGCCCCAGCATTTT. It is translated as CASSSGGQPQHF.

V is TRBV4-3 and J is TRBJ2-3; 7 positions match TRBD2. The V gene end was trimmed by 0 bases and the J gene end by 4 bases; junction bases not matched to a gene: 7. The germline gives CDR1 LGHNA, CDR2 YSLEER. The CDR3 runs 16 residues. The CDR3 here is CASSQDAGGSSDTQYF. DNA for the CDR3: TGCGCCAGCAGCCAAGATGCGGGCGGGAGCTCAGATACGCAGTATTTT.

This clone turned up a few times. The chain joins TRBV5-3 to TRBJ1-2, with 7 positions matching TRBD1. TRBV5-3 is annotated as an ORF whose role is uncertain. This CDR3 is 16 amino acids long. V was pared by 3 bases and J by 4 bases, with 12 bases of the junction left unmatched. The DNA of the CDR3 is TGTGCCAGAAGCTCAAAACAGGGGCCTCCCCCCTATGGCTACACCTTC. Amino acid sequence: CARSSKQGPPPYGYTF.

This clone was picked up a small number of times. The CDR3 DNA reads as TGTGCCAGTAGATCGACTGGGACAGTCGGTCGGGGCTACACCTTC. This translates into CASRSTGTVGRGYTF. The J gene is TRBJ1-2, the V gene TRBV19; 7 bases fit TRBD1. CDR3 length: 15 amino acids. The germline CDR1 and CDR2 sequences are LNHDA and SQIVND (reference sequence). The ends lost 6 bases at V and 8 bases at J; junction bases unmatched: 15.

This chain joins TRBV7-3 and TRBJ1-5; 10 nucleotides align to TRBD1. The germline gives CDR1 SGHTA, CDR2 FQGTGA. This CDR3 contains 16 residues. Trimming removed 5 bases from V and 6 bases from J; junction bases left unmatched: 10. The CDR3 loop is CASSHSATGGFQPQHF. The CDR3 DNA follows: TGTGCCAGCAGCCACTCCGCGACAGGGGGCTTTCAGCCCCAGCATTTT.

This sequence joins TRBV30 and TRBJ1-4, with a tentative D call TRBD1 (5 bases). Germline loops: CDR1 GTSNPN, CDR2 SVGIG (reference sequence). Trimming removed 0 bases at V and 8 bases at J, with 16 bases between. This CDR3 comprises 15 residues. CDR3 nucleotide sequence: TGTGCCTGGAGTGTGTTACAGGCGATGAACGAAAAACTGTTTTTT. As protein: CAWSVLQAMNEKLFF.

The rearrangement uses TRBV2 and TRBJ2-7, with a possible D match to TRBD2 (6 bases). Germline V gene lookup returns CDR1 SNHLY and CDR2 FYNNEI. The germline V and J ends were trimmed by 3 bases and 7 bases, with 22 bases remaining between them. The CDR3 is made up of 16 amino acids. CDR3 protein: CASSDPSGGAFKEQYF. CDR3 coding DNA: TGTGCCAGCAGTGACCCTTCCGGAGGGGCCTTTAAAGAGCAGTACTTC.

This clone has a count of ten or more. The chain uses TRBV18 and TRBJ1-4; TRBD1 matches 9 bases. CDR1 and CDR2 from the germline V gene are KGHSH and LQKENI. V lost 4 bases and J lost 0; bases outside the gene matches: 0. The CDR3 is 15 residues long. CDR3 sequence reads: CASSRDRATNEKLFF. The CDR3 DNA sequence: TGTGCCAGCTCACGGGACAGGGCAACTAATGAAAAACTGTTTTTT.